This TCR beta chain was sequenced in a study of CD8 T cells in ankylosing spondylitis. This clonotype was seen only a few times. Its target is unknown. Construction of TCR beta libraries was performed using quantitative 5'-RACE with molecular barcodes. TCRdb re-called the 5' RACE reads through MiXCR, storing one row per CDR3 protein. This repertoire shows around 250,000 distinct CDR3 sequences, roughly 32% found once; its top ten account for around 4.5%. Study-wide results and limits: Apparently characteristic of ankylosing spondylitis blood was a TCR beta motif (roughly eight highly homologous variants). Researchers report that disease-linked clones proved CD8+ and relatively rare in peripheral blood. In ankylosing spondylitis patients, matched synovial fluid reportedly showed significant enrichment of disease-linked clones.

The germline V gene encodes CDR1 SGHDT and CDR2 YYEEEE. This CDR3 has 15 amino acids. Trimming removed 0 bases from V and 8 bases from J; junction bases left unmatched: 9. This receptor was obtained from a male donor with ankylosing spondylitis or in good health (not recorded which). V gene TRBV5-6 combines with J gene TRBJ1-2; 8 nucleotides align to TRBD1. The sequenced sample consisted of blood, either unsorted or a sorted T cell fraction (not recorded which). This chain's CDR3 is CASSLGLQGARGYTF. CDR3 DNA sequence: TGTGCCAGCAGCTTGGGTCTTCAGGGGGCGAGGGGCTACACCTTC.